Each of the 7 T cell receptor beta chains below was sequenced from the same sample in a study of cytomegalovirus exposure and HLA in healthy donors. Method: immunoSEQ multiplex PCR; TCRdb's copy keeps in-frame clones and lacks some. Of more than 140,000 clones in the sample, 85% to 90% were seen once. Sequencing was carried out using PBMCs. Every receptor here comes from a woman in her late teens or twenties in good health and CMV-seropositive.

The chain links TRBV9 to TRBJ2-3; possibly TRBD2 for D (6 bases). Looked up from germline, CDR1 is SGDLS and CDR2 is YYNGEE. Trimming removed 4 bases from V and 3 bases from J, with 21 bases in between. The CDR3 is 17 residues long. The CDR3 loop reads CASSSVMGGLPTDTQYF. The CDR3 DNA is TGTGCCAGCAGCTCCGTCATGGGGGGACTGCCAACAGATACGCAGTATTTT.

The DNA for the CDR3 is TGTGCCAGCAGCCCCCCGACAGGGTACGAGCAGTACTTC. Protein sequence: CASSPPTGYEQYF. The chain couples TRBV6-5 to TRBJ2-7, with 7 bases fitting TRBD1. Germline trimming cut 6 bases from V and 4 bases from J; bases unmatched to any gene: 6. CDR1 MNHEY and CDR2 SVGAGI come from the germline V gene. The CDR3 is 13 residues long.

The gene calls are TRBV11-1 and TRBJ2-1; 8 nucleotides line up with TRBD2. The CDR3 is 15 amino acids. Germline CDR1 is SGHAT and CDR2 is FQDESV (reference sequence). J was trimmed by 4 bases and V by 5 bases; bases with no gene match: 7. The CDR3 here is CASSPGSSGYNEQFF. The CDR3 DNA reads TGTGCCAGCAGCCCGGGGTCTAGCGGGTACAATGAGCAGTTCTTC.

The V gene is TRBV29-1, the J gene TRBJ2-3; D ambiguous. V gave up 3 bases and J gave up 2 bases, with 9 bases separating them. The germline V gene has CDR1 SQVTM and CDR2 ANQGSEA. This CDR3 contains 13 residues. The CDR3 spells CSVEAFPTDTQYF. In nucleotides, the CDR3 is TGCAGCGTTGAGGCCTTCCCCACAGATACGCAGTATTTT.

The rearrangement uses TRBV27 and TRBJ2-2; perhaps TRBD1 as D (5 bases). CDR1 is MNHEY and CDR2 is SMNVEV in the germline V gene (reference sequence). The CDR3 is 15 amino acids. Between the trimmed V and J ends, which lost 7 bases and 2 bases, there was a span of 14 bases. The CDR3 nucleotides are TGTGCCAGCACCGTCGGACAAGCAAACACCGGGGAGCTGTTTTTT. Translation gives CASTVGQANTGELFF.

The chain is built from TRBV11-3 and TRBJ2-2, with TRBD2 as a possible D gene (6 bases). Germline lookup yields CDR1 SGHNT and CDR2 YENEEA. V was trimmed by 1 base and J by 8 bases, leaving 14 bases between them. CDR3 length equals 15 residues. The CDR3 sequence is CASSLAGVVSGELFF. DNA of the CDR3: TGTGCCAGCAGCTTAGCGGGGGTAGTCTCTGGGGAGCTGTTTTTT.

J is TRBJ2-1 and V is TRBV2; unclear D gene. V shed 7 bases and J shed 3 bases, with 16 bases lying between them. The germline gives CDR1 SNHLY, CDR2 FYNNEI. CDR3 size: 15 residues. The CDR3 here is CASILEVAVYNEQFF. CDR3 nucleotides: TGTGCCAGCATCTTAGAGGTGGCAGTCTACAATGAGCAGTTCTTC.